This TCR beta chain was recorded in a study of cytomegalovirus exposure and HLA in healthy donors. The wider study: About 200 million T cells yielded some 100 million unique TCR beta sequences, as an earlier analysis found. Study outcomes and limitations: Across donors, most TCRs were seen rarely, yet some public ones were widespread. Later analysis reportedly placed an Asian-associated ancestry cluster below the roughly 680-donor mean in N-insertions. Solely CMV serostatus was available to characterize immune exposure.

The PCR contained 60 Vbeta and 13 Jbeta primers. Clones were read by immunoSEQ multiplex PCR, and TCRdb kept only the in-frame ones, dropping some. Of roughly 200,000 clones detected, 65% to 85% appear once; the ten largest clones hold 1.5% to 2%. There are 14 residues in the CDR3. Germline assignment: CDR1 SQVTM and CDR2 ANQGSEA. V lost 4 bases and J lost 0; bases outside the gene matches: 3. With regard to this clone: Its antigen is undetermined.

The chain uses TRBV29-1 and TRBJ2-1; 7 nucleotides line up with TRBD1. The TCR comes from a man aged 40-49 years in good health and CMV-seropositive. Sample: PBMCs. The CDR3 is CSVGRDSSYNEQFF. In DNA form, the CDR3 reads TGCAGCGTTGGTAGGGACAGCTCCTACAATGAGCAGTTCTTC.